This passage covers 20 T cell receptor beta chains from one sample sequenced in a study of T cell repertoires in cytomegalovirus infection. MiXCR was run by TCRdb on the reads, yielding one entry per CDR3 protein. The sample gives approximately 500,000 distinct CDR3 sequences, approximately 26% of which show up once; about 13% is in the top ten. Input material: PBMCs. These receptor sequences come from a human donor in good health (CMV status not recorded). Some clones in this sample may be carry-over from other donors' samples.

This clonotype was observed a few times. The chain carries TRBV19 and TRBJ2-1; D is perhaps TRBD2 (5 bases). Germline V CDR1 and CDR2: LNHDA, SQIVND (reference sequence). V lost 4 bases and J 3 bases, leaving 10 bases between the germline ends. The CDR3 length is 14 residues. CDR3 sequence (DNA): TGTGCCAGTAGTAGGCAGCGGAACTACAATGAGCAGTTCTTC. It is translated as CASSRQRNYNEQFF.

The V and J genes are TRBV7-3 and TRBJ2-3; 7 nucleotides match TRBD2. The trim removed 8 bases at V and 5 bases at J, leaving 4 bases unmatched. The CDR3 spans 12 residues. Germline CDR1 is SGHTA and CDR2 is FQGTGA. Here the CDR3 reads CASGRAGDTQYF. The CDR3 DNA follows: TGTGCCAGCGGGAGGGCCGGAGATACGCAGTATTTT.

This clonotype was counted a few times. The chain combines TRBV19 with TRBJ2-1; D ambiguous. Trimming pared 0 bases from V and 0 bases from J, leaving 6 bases between. There are 15 residues in the CDR3. The germline gives CDR1 LNHDA, CDR2 SQIVND (reference sequence). DNA of the CDR3: TGTGCCAGTAGTATAGAAGGGTCCTCCTACAATGAGCAGTTCTTC. Translated, it gives CASSIEGSSYNEQFF.

This sequence joins TRBV3-1 and TRBJ2-3; tentatively, D is TRBD2 (6 bases). The CDR3 length is 15 residues. Per the germline V gene, CDR1 is LGHDT and CDR2 is YNNKEL (reference sequence). V gave up 5 bases and J gave up 4 bases, with 16 bases separating them. The CDR3 DNA reads as TGTGCCAGCAGCGTCGACGGGAGTGCGGCAGATACGCAGTATTTT. Translation: CASSVDGSAADTQYF.

The V gene is TRBV29-1, the J gene TRBJ1-4, with TRBD1 identical over 9 bases. Trimming cost V 7 bases and J 4 bases; bases outside gene matches: 10. The V gene's germline CDR1 is SQVTM and CDR2 ANQGSEA. The CDR3 spans 15 residues. The DNA of the CDR3 is TGCAGCGCCAAACAGGGGGCGCTCAATAATGAAAAACTGTTTTTT. Protein sequence: CSAKQGALNNEKLFF.

This chain joins TRBV5-6 and TRBJ1-1; 7 bases line up with TRBD1. V lost 2 bases to trimming and J lost 0 bases; unmatched junction nucleotides: 4. Germline V gives CDR1 SGHDT, CDR2 YYEEEE. The CDR3 consists of 15 residues. CDR3 protein: CASSFWDSMNTEAFF. The CDR3 DNA reads as TGTGCCAGCAGCTTTTGGGACAGCATGAACACTGAAGCTTTCTTT.

The genes are TRBV5-4 and TRBJ2-3, with TRBD2 matching over 9 bases. Per germline, CDR1 SGHNT and CDR2 YYREEE (reference sequence). The CDR3 has 14 amino acids. Losses at the gene ends were 0 bases for V and 7 bases for J; bases not matched to a gene: 3. The CDR3 loop is CASSLVAGGHTQYF. CDR3 nucleotide sequence: TGTGCCAGCAGCTTGGTGGCGGGAGGGCATACGCAGTATTTT.

This clonotype showed up just a few times. The V and J genes are TRBV5-1 and TRBJ1-2; TRBD1 might be the D (6 bases). Trimming removed 4 bases at V and 3 bases at J, with 16 bases between. This CDR3 has 15 amino acids. In germline, CDR1 is SGHRS, CDR2 YFSETQ. The CDR3 coding sequence is TGCGCCAGCAGCCGGGGGGGCGCAGGGGACTATGGCTACACCTTC. It encodes CASSRGGAGDYGYTF.

The chain combines TRBV10-3 with TRBJ2-7; 7 nucleotides align to TRBD1. V was pared by 6 bases and J by 5 bases, with 7 bases of the junction left unmatched. This CDR3 is 13 amino acids long. Germline V gene data show CDR1 as ENHRY and CDR2 as SYGVKD. Here the CDR3 DNA reads TGTGCCATCAGAAAGGGGGCTACCAACGAGCAGTACGTC. Translating it yields CAIRKGATNEQYV.

This clonotype was counted only a few times. This chain connects TRBV7-2 to TRBJ2-3; no clear D. This CDR3 region has 15 residues. The germline V and J ends were trimmed by 2 bases and 2 bases, with 11 bases remaining between them. Germline CDR1 SGHTA, CDR2 FQGNSA. The CDR3 sequence is CASSLSGTTTDTQYF. The CDR3 bases are TGTGCCAGCAGCTTATCGGGTACGACCACAGATACGCAGTATTTT. Using reference TRBV7-2 and TRBJ2-3 for the parts outside the CDR3, the full variable domain is GAGVSQSPSNKVTEKGKDVELRCDPISGHTALYWYRQSLGQGLEFLIYFQGNSAPDKSGLPSDRFSAERTGGSVSTLTIQRTQQEDSAVYLCASSLSGTTTDTQYFGPGTRLTVL.

This clonotype was seen at least ten times. The rearrangement links TRBV7-2 to TRBJ1-5, with D unclear. Trimming cost V 0 bases and J 4 bases, with 10 bases left between them. Looked up from germline, CDR1 is SGHTA and CDR2 is FQGNSA. The CDR3 extends over 15 amino acids. The CDR3 loop is CASSLAGMGNQPQHF. Written as DNA, the CDR3 is TGTGCCAGCAGCTTAGCAGGGATGGGAAATCAGCCCCAGCATTTT. Together with reference TRBV7-2 and TRBJ1-5, the CDR3 gives the full variable domain: GAGVSQSPSNKVTEKGKDVELRCDPISGHTALYWYRQSLGQGLEFLIYFQGNSAPDKSGLPSDRFSAERTGGSVSTLTIQRTQQEDSAVYLCASSLAGMGNQPQHFGDGTRLSIL.

The chain has TRBV10-2 and TRBJ2-3, with D possibly being TRBD2 (6 bases). Per germline, CDR1 WSHSY and CDR2 SAAADI. Trimming took off 9 bases at V and 1 base at J, with 14 bases between the two ends. This CDR3 region has 14 residues. The CDR3 spells CASRDSAGTDTQYF. CDR3 bases: TGCGCCAGTCGGGACTCGGCGGGCACAGATACGCAGTATTTT.

This clonotype appeared a few times. The chain links TRBV12-3 or TRBV12-4 to TRBJ1-5; D remains ambiguous. The CDR3 loop spans 11 amino acids. V was pared by 8 bases and J by 5 bases, with 7 bases between. In DNA form, the CDR3 reads TGTGCCAGCGGTAGGGATCAGCCCCAGCATTTT. Its translation: CASGRDQPQHF.

The chain carries TRBV4-1 and TRBJ1-3; a weak D match, TRBD1 (6 bases). The CDR3 has 17 residues. V lost 0 bases to trimming and J lost 0 bases, with 12 bases between them. Germline loops: CDR1 MGHRA, CDR2 YSYEKL. Here the CDR3 DNA reads TGCGCCAGCAGCCAAGACCGGACAGCGTCCTCTGGAAACACCATATATTTT. Amino acids: CASSQDRTASSGNTIYF.

The sample holds many counts of this clonotype. The chain combines TRBV7-2 with TRBJ1-5, with TRBD1 matching 8 bases. With 2 bases clipped from V and 2 bases from J, the junction kept 2 bases outside the gene matches. The length of the CDR3 is 15 residues. The germline V gene has CDR1 SGHTA and CDR2 FQGNSA. CDR3 loop: CASSLLTGGNQPQHF. The CDR3, as DNA: TGTGCCAGCAGCTTACTGACAGGGGGCAATCAGCCCCAGCATTTT.

This clonotype was counted many times. The chain links TRBV7-2 to TRBJ2-2; TRBD1 might be the D (5 bases). The germline V and J ends were trimmed by 3 bases and 2 bases, with 10 bases remaining between them. This CDR3 has 15 amino acids. CDR1 and CDR2 (germline): SGHTA, FQGNSA. In nucleotides, the CDR3 is TGTGCCAGCAGCTTTAACAGGATAAACACCGGGGAGCTGTTTTTT. It translates to CASSFNRINTGELFF. The complete variable domain, with remaining parts taken from reference TRBV7-2 and TRBJ2-2, reads GAGVSQSPSNKVTEKGKDVELRCDPISGHTALYWYRQSLGQGLEFLIYFQGNSAPDKSGLPSDRFSAERTGGSVSTLTIQRTQQEDSAVYLCASSFNRINTGELFFGEGSRLTVL.

The rearrangement joins TRBV20-1 to TRBJ1-2; D is possibly TRBD1 (5 bases). The CDR3 extends over 12 amino acids. Trimming removed 3 bases at V and 7 bases at J, with 12 bases between. CDR1 and CDR2 (germline): DFQATT, SNEGSKA (reference sequence). The CDR3 DNA reads as TGCAGTGCTAGGGGAGAGCAGGGTGGCTACACCTTC. Translation gives CSARGEQGGYTF.

This sequence joins TRBV19 and TRBJ1-5; D is uncertain. Germline V CDR1 and CDR2: LNHDA, SQIVND (reference sequence). The ends were cut back, 3 bases at V and 5 bases at J, with 11 bases in the middle. The CDR3 sequence is 14 residues long. The CDR3 here is CASSMTWGDQPQHF. In DNA, the CDR3 is TGTGCCAGTAGTATGACGTGGGGAGATCAGCCCCAGCATTTT.

Ten or more counts support this clonotype. The chain has TRBV7-2 and TRBJ2-1, with TRBD2 matching over 15 bases. Trimming at V came to 4 bases and at J to 6 bases, leaving 13 bases not matched to a gene. CDR1 and CDR2 (germline): SGHTA, FQGNSA. CDR3 length: 19 residues. CDR3 residues: CASSSPRIWTSGRANEQFF. In nucleotides, the CDR3 is TGTGCCAGCAGCTCCCCCCGAATCTGGACTAGCGGGAGGGCCAATGAGCAGTTCTTC.

This clonotype was detected a few times. The CDR3 loop reads CASSPGTALTGELFF. The CDR3 region has the DNA TGTGCCAGCAGCCCCGGGACAGCCCTCACCGGGGAGCTGTTTTTT. The chain uses TRBV14 and TRBJ2-2; 7 nucleotides agree with TRBD1. The germline CDR1 and CDR2 sequences are SGHDN and FVKESK. The CDR3 is made up of 15 amino acids. V trimming: 4 bases; J trimming: 4 bases; junction bases outside the gene matches: 6.